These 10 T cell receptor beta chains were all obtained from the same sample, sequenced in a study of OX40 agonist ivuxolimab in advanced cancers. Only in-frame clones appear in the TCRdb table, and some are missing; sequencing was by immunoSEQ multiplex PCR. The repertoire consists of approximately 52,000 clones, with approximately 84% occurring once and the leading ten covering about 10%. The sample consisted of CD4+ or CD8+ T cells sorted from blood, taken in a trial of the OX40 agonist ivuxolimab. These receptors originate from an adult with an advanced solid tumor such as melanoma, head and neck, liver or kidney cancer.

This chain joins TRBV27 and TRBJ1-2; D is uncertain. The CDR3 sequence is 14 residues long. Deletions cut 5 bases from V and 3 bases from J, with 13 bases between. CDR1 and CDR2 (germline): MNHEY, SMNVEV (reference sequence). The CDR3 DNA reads TGTGCCAGCAGTCCCGCGTCCGGGCACTATGGCTACACCTTC. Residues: CASSPASGHYGYTF.

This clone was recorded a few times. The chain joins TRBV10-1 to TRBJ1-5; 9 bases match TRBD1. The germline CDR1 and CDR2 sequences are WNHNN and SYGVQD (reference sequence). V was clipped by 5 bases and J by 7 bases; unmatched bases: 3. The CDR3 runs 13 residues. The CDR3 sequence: CASSLDRGQPQHF. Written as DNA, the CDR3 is TGCGCCAGCAGTCTGGACAGGGGCCAGCCCCAGCATTTT.

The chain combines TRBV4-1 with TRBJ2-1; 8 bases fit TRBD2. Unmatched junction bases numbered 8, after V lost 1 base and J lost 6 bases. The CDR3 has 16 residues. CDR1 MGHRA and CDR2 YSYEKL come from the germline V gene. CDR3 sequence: CASSQVDGRASNEQFF. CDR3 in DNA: TGCGCCAGCAGCCAAGTAGACGGGAGGGCCTCCAATGAGCAGTTCTTC.

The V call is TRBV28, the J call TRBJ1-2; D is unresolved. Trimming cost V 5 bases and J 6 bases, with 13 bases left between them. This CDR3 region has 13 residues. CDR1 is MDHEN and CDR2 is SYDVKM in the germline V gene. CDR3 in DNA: TGTGCCAGCAGTCCCCCCGGGCGGAATGGCTACACCTTC. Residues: CASSPPGRNGYTF.

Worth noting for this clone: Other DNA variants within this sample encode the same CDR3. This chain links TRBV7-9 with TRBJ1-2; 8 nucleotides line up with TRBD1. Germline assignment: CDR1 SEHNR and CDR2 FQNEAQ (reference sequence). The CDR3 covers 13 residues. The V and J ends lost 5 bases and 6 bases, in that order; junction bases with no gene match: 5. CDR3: CASSPDRGNGYTF. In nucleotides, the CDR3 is TGTGCCAGCAGCCCAGACAGGGGAAATGGCTACACCTTC.

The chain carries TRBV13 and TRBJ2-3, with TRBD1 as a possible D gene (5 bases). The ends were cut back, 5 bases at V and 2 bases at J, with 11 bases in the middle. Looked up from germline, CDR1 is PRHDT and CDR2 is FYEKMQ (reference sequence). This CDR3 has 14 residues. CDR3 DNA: TGTGCCAGCAGCACGAGACAGTTCACAGATACGCAGTATTTT. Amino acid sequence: CASSTRQFTDTQYF.

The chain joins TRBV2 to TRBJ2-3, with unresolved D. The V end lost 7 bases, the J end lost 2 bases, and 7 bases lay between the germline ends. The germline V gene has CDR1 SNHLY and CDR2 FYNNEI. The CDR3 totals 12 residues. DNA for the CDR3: TGTGCCAGCACGCCTGTCACAGATACGCAGTATTTT. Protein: CASTPVTDTQYF. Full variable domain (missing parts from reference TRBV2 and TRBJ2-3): EPEVTQTPSHQVTQMGQEVILRCVPISNHLYFYWYRQILGQKVEFLVSFYNNEISEKSEIFDDQFSVERPDGSNFTLKIRSTKLEDSAMYFCASTPVTDTQYFGPGTRLTVL.

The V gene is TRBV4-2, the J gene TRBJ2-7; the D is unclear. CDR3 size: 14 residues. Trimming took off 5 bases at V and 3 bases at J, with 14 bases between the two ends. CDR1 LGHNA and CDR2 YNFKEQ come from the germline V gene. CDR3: CASSDSALGYEQYF. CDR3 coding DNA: TGTGCCAGCAGCGACTCTGCGCTAGGCTACGAGCAGTACTTC.

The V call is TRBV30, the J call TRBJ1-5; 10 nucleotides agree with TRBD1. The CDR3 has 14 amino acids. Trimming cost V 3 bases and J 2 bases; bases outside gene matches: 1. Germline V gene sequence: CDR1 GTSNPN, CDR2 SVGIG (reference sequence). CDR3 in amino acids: CAWRGTGGNQPQHF. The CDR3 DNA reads TGTGCCTGGAGGGGGACAGGGGGCAATCAGCCCCAGCATTTT.

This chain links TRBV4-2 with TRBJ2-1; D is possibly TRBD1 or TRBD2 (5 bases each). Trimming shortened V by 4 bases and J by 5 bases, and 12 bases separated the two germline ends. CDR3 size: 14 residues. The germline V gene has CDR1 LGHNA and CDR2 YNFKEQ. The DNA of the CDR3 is TGTGCCAGCAGCCGTGGGGGAGTCAACAATGAGCAGTTCTTC. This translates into CASSRGGVNNEQFF.